One sample yielded the 20 T cell receptor beta chains listed below, sequenced in a study of T-cell reconstitution after alpha-beta-depleted transplantation in children. Preparation of the TCRbeta library involved a method that used unique molecular identifiers. TCRdb passed the PCR reads through MiXCR, listing each CDR3 protein once. The table records 700,000 to 950,000 distinct CDR3 sequences, roughly 15% of them present only once. Specimen: PBMCs, mostly from graft donor cells, collected 360 days after TCRalphabeta/CD19-depleted stem cell transplant. Every receptor here comes from a male patient younger than 18 who had a stem cell transplant for acute lymphoblastic leukemia, so the T cells may come from the graft donor.

This chain links TRBV10-3 with TRBJ2-1, with TRBD2 identical over 7 bases. Trimming at V came to 7 bases and at J to 6 bases, leaving 12 bases not matched to a gene. The CDR3 sequence is 15 residues long. Germline V gene lookup returns CDR1 ENHRY and CDR2 SYGVKD. The CDR3 protein is CAIKGLAGAINEQFF. Written as DNA, the CDR3 is TGTGCCATCAAGGGGTTGGCGGGAGCGATCAATGAGCAGTTCTTC.

CDR3 DNA sequence: TGTGCCTGGAGTGTAAGGAACGGGAATGAGCAGTTCTTC. Its translation: CAWSVRNGNEQFF. The gene calls are TRBV30 and TRBJ2-1; no clear D gene. Trimming took 0 bases from V and 7 from J, leaving 10 bases between them. This CDR3 is 13 amino acids long. CDR1 and CDR2 (germline): GTSNPN, SVGIG (reference sequence).

In its sample, this clonotype was seen many times. The V call is TRBV24-1, the J call TRBJ2-7; either TRBD1 or TRBD2 may supply D (5 bases each). From germline, CDR1 is KGHDR and CDR2 SFDVKD. This CDR3 has 15 amino acids. The V gene lost 4 bases and the J gene lost 2 bases, with 14 bases spanning the gap. CDR3 protein: CATSDPGTEPYEQYF. The CDR3 nucleotides are TGTGCCACCAGTGACCCCGGGACGGAACCCTACGAGCAGTACTTC.

This clonotype was counted at least ten times. The chain employs TRBV12-3 or TRBV12-4 and TRBJ1-5; 11 bases are a match to TRBD1. The CDR3 sequence is 15 residues long. The V and J ends lost 6 bases and 4 bases, in that order; junction bases with no gene match: 5. The CDR3 protein is CASRLGTGGNQPQHF. The CDR3 DNA sequence: TGTGCCAGCAGGCTTGGGACAGGGGGGAATCAGCCCCAGCATTTT.

This clonotype was observed a handful of times. CDR3 sequence reads: CASSLVGLPYNEQFF. The CDR3, as DNA: TGTGCCAGCAGCTTAGTCGGGCTTCCCTACAATGAGCAGTTCTTC. The chain employs TRBV7-2 and TRBJ2-1; D uncertain. Germline-derived CDR1 and CDR2 are SGHTA and FQGNSA. The CDR3 is 15 amino acids. Trimming pared 1 base from V and 2 bases from J, leaving 9 bases between.

V gene TRBV11-2 combines with J gene TRBJ1-3, with 7 bases that match TRBD1. The J segment lost 1 base and the V segment lost 5 bases, leaving 8 bases of the junction unmatched. Per the germline V gene, CDR1 is SGHAT and CDR2 is FQNNGV. The length of the CDR3 is 16 residues. The DNA of the CDR3 is TGTGCCAGCAGCCCGAACAGGGGCCCTTCTGGAAACACCATATATTTT. The encoded protein is CASSPNRGPSGNTIYF.

This clonotype showed up just a few times. The chain joins TRBV19 to TRBJ1-2; perhaps TRBD1 as D (5 bases). Germline V lookup: CDR1 LNHDA, CDR2 SQIVND (reference sequence). The CDR3 consists of 13 residues. Trimming stripped 5 bases from V and 3 bases from J, with 10 bases between. Here the CDR3 DNA reads TGTGCCAGTAGTTTACCGGGGGACTATGGCTACACCTTC. Protein product: CASSLPGDYGYTF.

This clonotype was counted ten times or more. J is TRBJ1-5 and V is TRBV5-1; 7 bases are shared with TRBD1. This CDR3 contains 14 residues. The germline V gene has CDR1 SGHRS and CDR2 YFSETQ. The V segment lost 5 bases and the J segment 2 bases; nucleotides outside the gene matches: 4. CDR3 in DNA: TGCGCCAGCAGTCGACAGGGAGGCAATCAGCCCCAGCATTTT. Translated: CASSRQGGNQPQHF.

This clonotype was observed a few times. This may stem from a read error, because a much larger clone lies one nucleotide away. The chain links TRBV6-6 to TRBJ2-1; the D is unclear. There are 11 residues in the CDR3. Trimming removed 6 bases at V and 3 bases at J, with 3 bases between. CDR1 is MNHNY and CDR2 is SVGAGI in the germline V gene (reference sequence). The CDR3 reads CASRFYNEQFF. In DNA, the CDR3 is TGTGCCAGCAGATTCTACAATGAGCAGTTCTTC.

This chain links TRBV4-2 with TRBJ2-2; unclear D gene. CDR3 length: 15 amino acids. The V end lost 0 bases, the J end lost 8 bases, and 13 bases lay between the germline ends. Looked up from germline, CDR1 is LGHNA and CDR2 is YNFKEQ. In DNA, the CDR3 is TGTGCCAGCAGCCAAGATTGGCCTGGAGCTGGGGAGCTGTTTTTT. It codes for CASSQDWPGAGELFF.

This clonotype was counted many times. The chain carries TRBV29-1 and TRBJ2-2; no reliable D call. V dropped 7 bases and J dropped 5 bases, with 23 bases sitting between them. The CDR3 contains 16 residues. Looked up from germline, CDR1 is SQVTM and CDR2 is ANQGSEA. The DNA of the CDR3 is TGCAGCGATATGAATTTACGGCCAGCACAGACCGGGGAGCTGTTTTTT. Translating gives CSDMNLRPAQTGELFF.

This sequence joins TRBV20-1 and TRBJ2-1; D perhaps matches TRBD1 (6 bases). Germline V gene data show CDR1 as DFQATT and CDR2 as SNEGSKA (reference sequence). The CDR3 has 15 residues. V was pared by 6 bases and J by 0 bases, with 15 bases between. CDR3 in amino acids: CSAPPQGSSYNEQFF. CDR3 sequence (DNA): TGCAGTGCCCCCCCACAGGGAAGCTCCTACAATGAGCAGTTCTTC.

The sample holds many counts of this clonotype. This sequence joins TRBV7-8 and TRBJ2-1, with TRBD2 matching over 8 bases. CDR3 size: 15 residues. CDR1 is SGHVS, CDR2 FQNEAQ, per germline. Trimming took 2 bases from V and 3 from J; bases not matched to a gene: 3. CDR3 sequence: CASSLLGTSYNEQFF. The CDR3 bases are TGTGCCAGCAGCTTATTAGGGACTAGCTACAATGAGCAGTTCTTC.

The table lists this clonotype with a few counts. The genes are TRBV12-3 or TRBV12-4 and TRBJ2-2; D gene unclear. The CDR3 contains 15 residues. V was pared by 6 bases and J by 0 bases, with 11 bases between. The CDR3, as DNA: TGTGCCAGCAGCCTAGGGTTCGCGAACACCGGGGAGCTGTTTTTT. As protein: CASSLGFANTGELFF.

This clonotype was seen a handful of times. The chain combines TRBV5-1 with TRBJ1-1, with D tentatively TRBD1 (6 bases). The CDR3 is 16 amino acids. The V and J ends lost 1 base and 5 bases respectively, with 18 bases between them. Germline CDR1 reads SGHRS; CDR2 reads YFSETQ. CDR3 protein: CASSLRGGGMRTEAFF. The DNA of the CDR3 is TGCGCCAGCAGCTTGAGGGGAGGGGGGATGAGAACTGAAGCTTTCTTT.

This clonotype was seen more than once but under ten times. V usage is TRBV9 and J usage is TRBJ2-2; 10 bases agree with TRBD2. The CDR3 runs 18 residues. The ends lost 4 bases at V and 5 bases at J; junction bases unmatched: 14. Germline loops: CDR1 SGDLS, CDR2 YYNGEE. The CDR3 region is CASSQSGGLAEGTGELFF. CDR3 nucleotide sequence: TGTGCCAGCAGCCAGTCGGGAGGACTAGCGGAGGGAACCGGGGAGCTGTTTTTT.

This clonotype was detected ten times or more. V gene TRBV15 combines with J gene TRBJ2-7, with D maybe TRBD1 (6 bases). Germline V gives CDR1 LNHNV, CDR2 YYDKDF (reference sequence). Trimming took 8 bases from V and 3 from J, leaving 14 bases between them. CDR3 length: 13 amino acids. CDR3 amino acids: CATRETGDYEQYF. CDR3 sequence (DNA): TGTGCCACCCGCGAGACAGGCGACTACGAGCAGTACTTC.

This clonotype occurred a few times. The genes are TRBV7-3 and TRBJ2-2; 9 nucleotides agree with TRBD2. The CDR3 is 17 amino acids. Germline V CDR1 and CDR2: SGHTA, FQGTGA. The trim removed 2 bases at V and 4 bases at J, leaving 8 bases unmatched. This chain's CDR3 is CASSLRGAGGPTGELFF. DNA of the CDR3: TGTGCCAGCAGCTTACGTGGTGCGGGAGGGCCCACCGGGGAGCTGTTTTTT.

In this sample, this clonotype turned up a few times. The rearrangement uses TRBV28 and TRBJ2-6; possibly TRBD1 for D (5 bases). The CDR3 has 15 residues. The germline V gene has CDR1 MDHEN and CDR2 SYDVKM. The V gene lost 6 bases and the J gene lost 3 bases, with 12 bases spanning the gap. The CDR3 coding sequence is TGTGCCAGCAGACCTCAGGGCTTTGGGGCCAACGTCCTGACTTTC. Its protein is CASRPQGFGANVLTF.

This chain links TRBV12-3 or TRBV12-4 with TRBJ1-2; D is ambiguous. This CDR3 has 13 amino acids. V was pared by 3 bases and J by 5 bases, with 10 bases between. The CDR3 protein is CASSLRSGYGYTF. CDR3 nucleotide sequence: TGTGCCAGCAGTTTGAGATCCGGGTATGGCTACACCTTC.